What follows describes a single T cell receptor beta chain. Its antigen is not known. The germline V and J ends were trimmed by 1 base and 12 bases, with 7 bases remaining between them. The length of the CDR3 is 11 residues. Looked up from germline, CDR1 is LGHDT and CDR2 is YNNKEL (reference sequence). These data come from a study of CD8 T cells in ankylosing spondylitis. Study conclusions and caveats: Relatively scarce in peripheral blood, disease-linked clones were CD8+. It appeared that ankylosing spondylitis blood was characterized by a TCR beta motif of several highly homologous variants. Past studies reported some motif variants in reactive arthritis synovial fluid and blood. Reportedly, disease-linked clones are significantly enriched in ankylosing spondylitis patients' matched synovial fluid.

A single record per CDR3 protein comes from TCRdb applying MiXCR to the 5' RACE reads. Among roughly 700,000 distinct CDR3 sequences listed, around a fifth were seen once. Sequencing used blood, either unsorted or a sorted T cell fraction (not recorded which). The V and J genes are TRBV3-1 and TRBJ2-1; D unclear. This TCR was recovered from a male donor with ankylosing spondylitis. The CDR3 spells CASSQGYGQFF. The CDR3 nucleotides are TGTGCCAGCAGCCAAGGGTACGGGCAGTTCTTC.